In this sample, the clone carrying this T cell receptor beta chain turned up once. Its antigen is still unknown. V trimming: 8 bases; J trimming: 5 bases; junction bases outside the gene matches: 7. CDR1 MNHEY and CDR2 SMNVEV come from the germline V gene (reference sequence). The CDR3 consists of 14 residues. This entry is derived from a study of cytotoxic CD8 clonotypes in ibrutinib-treated CLL. Study outcomes and limitations: Ibrutinib response saw clonality rise, and progression saw it return toward baseline. Public clonotypes (which were uncommon) either contracted or remained stable on treatment.

Target depth was 1 in 200,000 to 1 in 1 million T cells, about 10x per clonotype. Assay used: immunoSEQ multiplex PCR; TCRdb lists only in-frame clones, some missing. The table has 300,000 or so clones, over 55% seen once. The receptor comes from a human donor with chronic lymphocytic leukemia. The rearrangement joins TRBV27 to TRBJ2-1, with 9 bases fitting TRBD2. Sequenced material: PBMCs, taken after 36 months of ibrutinib treatment. The CDR3 here is CASSQRGEHNEQFF. CDR3 sequence (DNA): TGTGCCAGCTCCCAGCGGGGGGAGCACAATGAGCAGTTCTTC.